This T cell receptor (beta chain) came from a study of response to subunit inactivated influenza vaccine. Study-level points and caveats: The authors suggested that few new T cells are recruited per seasonal influenza vaccination.

With respect to this clonotype: The antigen is undetermined.

Via MiXCR, TCRdb re-called the RT-PCR reads, giving one row per CDR3 protein. The top ten clones hold less than 8.5% of a sample with roughly 650,000 distinct CDR3 sequences, 12% to 15% of them seen once. This sequence was found in a man in his forties or fifties who received an inactivated influenza vaccine. The input for sequencing was PBMCs from blood, taken less than 15 days before vaccination.

The CDR3 sequence: CAISVDTNTEAFF. The CDR3 nucleotides are TGTGCCATCAGTGTCGACACGAACACTGAAGCTTTCTTT. The gene calls are TRBV10-3 and TRBJ1-1; D gene uncertain. V was shortened by 4 bases and J by 1 base, with 7 bases between the two germline ends. In germline, CDR1 is ENHRY, CDR2 SYGVKD. CDR3 length: 13 residues.